These 9 T cell receptor beta chains were all obtained from the same sample, sequenced in a study of T cell responses to AZD1222 COVID-19 vaccine. Profiling relied on immunoSEQ multiplex PCR, and the TCRdb table lists in-frame clones only, not all of them. The top ten hold roughly 1.7% of the sample, which has around 200,000 clones, approximately 94% seen once. Sequenced here: peripheral blood, sampled 28 days after the second AZD1222 dose. These receptors were obtained from an adult who received the AZD1222 COVID-19 vaccine.

The chain combines TRBV12-3 or TRBV12-4 with TRBJ1-2; D is perhaps TRBD1 (5 bases). This CDR3 comprises 13 residues. V was pared by 6 bases and J by 4 bases, with 12 bases between. CDR3 sequence reads: CASRPRASYGYTF. The CDR3 bases are TGTGCCAGCAGACCCAGGGCTTCCTATGGCTACACCTTC.

The chain links TRBV2 to TRBJ2-3; D is perhaps TRBD1 or TRBD2 (5 bases each). The CDR3 loop spans 14 amino acids. Germline CDR1 is SNHLY and CDR2 is FYNNEI. The ends were cut back, 6 bases at V and 0 bases at J, with 10 bases in the middle. CDR3: CASRDGASTDTQYF. In nucleotides, the CDR3 is TGTGCCAGCAGGGACGGGGCTAGCACAGATACGCAGTATTTT. Drawing the rest from reference TRBV2 and TRBJ2-3, the complete variable domain is EPEVTQTPSHQVTQMGQEVILRCVPISNHLYFYWYRQILGQKVEFLVSFYNNEISEKSEIFDDQFSVERPDGSNFTLKIRSTKLEDSAMYFCASRDGASTDTQYFGPGTRLTVL.

The rearrangement links TRBV3-1 (or the pseudogene TRBV3-2) to TRBJ1-5; D unclear. V dropped 2 bases and J dropped 0 bases, with 11 bases sitting between them. The CDR3 has 16 residues. CDR1 LGHDT and CDR2 YNNKEL come from the germline V gene (reference sequence). This CDR3 is CASSQNPSRSNQPQHF. CDR3 nucleotides: TGTGCCAGCAGCCAAAATCCCAGCCGTAGCAATCAGCCCCAGCATTTT.

This rearrangement joins TRBV6-2 or TRBV6-3 to TRBJ1-2, with D maybe TRBD1 (6 bases). V was pared by 2 bases and J by 0 bases, with 16 bases between. From germline, CDR1 is MNHEY and CDR2 SVGEGT. This CDR3 has 17 residues. In DNA, the CDR3 is TGTGCCAGCAGTTACCTCCGGACAGCTACAGCTAACTATGGCTACACCTTC. It translates to CASSYLRTATANYGYTF.

In the case of this clone: A read error may produce the germline difference seen at one junction end. The chain joins TRBV14 to TRBJ1-5, with D maybe TRBD1 (6 bases). The CDR3 consists of 13 residues. The germline gives CDR1 SGHDN, CDR2 FVKESK. This CDR3 is CASSRGADQPQHF. CDR3 nucleotide sequence: TGTGCCAGTAGCCGGGGGGCGGATCAGCCCCAGCATTTT.

The V gene is TRBV9, the J gene TRBJ1-5; D not certain. Per the germline V gene, CDR1 is SGDLS and CDR2 is YYNGEE. V was pared by 0 bases and J by 1 base, with 8 bases between. The CDR3 totals 15 residues. The chain's CDR3 is CASSVGPLSNQPQHF. The CDR3 region has the DNA TGTGCCAGCAGCGTAGGACCGCTGAGCAATCAGCCCCAGCATTTT.

The gene calls are TRBV7-8 and TRBJ2-4; the match to TRBD1 covers 9 bases. CDR1 and CDR2 (germline): SGHVS, FQNEAQ. Losses at the gene ends were 4 bases for V and 2 bases for J; bases not matched to a gene: 3. This CDR3 is built from 15 residues. CDR3 in DNA: TGTGCCAGCAGCTGGGACAGGGCCACCAAAAACATTCAGTACTTC. Protein product: CASSWDRATKNIQYF.

The chain combines TRBV27 with TRBJ2-7; perhaps TRBD2 as D (6 bases). Trimming took 4 bases from V and 5 from J, leaving 18 bases between them. The CDR3 is made up of 15 amino acids. In germline, CDR1 is MNHEY, CDR2 SMNVEV (reference sequence). The CDR3 DNA follows: TGTGCCAGCAGTTACTTAGCGGACCCCCCTGACGAGCAGTACTTC. Translated: CASSYLADPPDEQYF.

This clone was picked up one time. The J gene is TRBJ2-2, the V gene TRBV7-8; TRBD2 matches 15 bases. Germline lookup yields CDR1 SGHVS and CDR2 FQNEAQ. Trimming took 5 bases from V and 4 from J; bases not matched to a gene: 23. The CDR3 totals 23 residues. The CDR3 here is CASSQQPARARTSGGAFTGELFF. In nucleotides, the CDR3 is TGTGCCAGCAGCCAGCAGCCAGCGAGGGCCCGGACTAGCGGGGGGGCGTTCACCGGGGAGCTGTTTTTT.